The TCR beta chain described here comes from a study of shared T cell receptors in the human thymus. Unmatched junction bases numbered 5, after V lost 2 bases and J lost 4 bases. This CDR3 has 16 amino acids. Germline loops: CDR1 KGHSH, CDR2 LQKENI. Some clones are missing from TCRdb's copy, which holds only in-frame ones; the method was immunoSEQ multiplex PCR. The data show roughly 700,000 clones, roughly 90% seen once. The data were also submitted as part of a second study, on human thymus T cells. That investigation notes: Thymus was obtained from resections taken during corrective heart surgery. In unrelated individuals, thymic repertoires overlapped highly, according to related research.

The V gene is TRBV18, the J gene TRBJ2-1; 10 nucleotides match TRBD2. This clonotype was sampled from a boy in the first two years of life with a congenital heart defect. Source material: thymocytes. The CDR3 spells CASSPSSGRGYNEQFF. DNA of the CDR3: TGTGCCAGCTCACCATCCAGCGGGAGGGGGTACAATGAGCAGTTCTTC.